These 15 T cell receptor beta chains originate from one sample sequenced in a study of T cell responses to AZD1222 COVID-19 vaccine. Sequencing was performed with immunoSEQ multiplex PCR; in TCRdb, only in-frame clones are kept and a portion is missing. This table has roughly 140,000 clones, roughly nine tenths appearing once. The specimen was peripheral blood, collected after recovery from COVID-19. The receptors here all came from an adult who had recovered from COVID-19.

The chain employs TRBV19 and TRBJ2-1; D unresolved. Germline V gives CDR1 LNHDA, CDR2 SQIVND (reference sequence). Trimming removed 2 bases at V and 7 bases at J, with 12 bases between. The CDR3 covers 14 residues. CDR3 bases: TGTGCCAGTAGTATATTTGGGCCGCCGAATGAGCAGTTCTTC. This sequence encodes CASSIFGPPNEQFF. The variable domain in full, completed from reference TRBV19 and TRBJ2-1, reads DGGITQSPKYLFRKEGQNVTLSCEQNLNHDAMYWYRQDPGQGLRLIYYSQIVNDFQKGDIAEGYSVSREKKESFPLTVTSAQKNPTAFYLCASSIFGPPNEQFFGPGTRLTVL.

The table lists this clone with a count of one. V and J are TRBV5-6 and TRBJ1-5; D uncertain. Germline CDR1 and CDR2: SGHDT and YYEEEE. CDR3 length equals 14 residues. Trimming left V 3 bases short and J 5 bases short, with 12 bases between. The CDR3 sequence is CASSSGTFHQPQHF. CDR3 nucleotide sequence: TGTGCCAGCAGCTCCGGAACATTCCATCAGCCCCAGCATTTT.

V gene TRBV2 combines with J gene TRBJ2-2; TRBD2 aligns across 8 bases. This CDR3 region has 15 residues. CDR1 is SNHLY, CDR2 FYNNEI, per germline. With 6 bases clipped from V and 6 bases from J, the junction kept 9 bases outside the gene matches. The CDR3 sequence: CASRPGLGVAGELFF. As DNA, the CDR3 is TGTGCCAGCAGGCCGGGACTAGGGGTCGCCGGGGAGCTGTTTTTT.

V and J are TRBV19 and TRBJ2-6, with TRBD1 identical over 8 bases. V trimming: 7 bases; J trimming: 0 bases; junction bases outside the gene matches: 5. The CDR3 length is 16 residues. Germline-derived CDR1 and CDR2 are LNHDA and SQIVND (reference sequence). The CDR3 spells CASKTGAPSGANVLTF. CDR3 sequence (DNA): TGTGCCAGTAAGACAGGGGCACCCTCTGGGGCCAACGTCCTGACTTTC.

This clone has just one count. The rearrangement joins TRBV2 to TRBJ2-3, with TRBD1 as a possible D gene (5 bases). Per germline, CDR1 SNHLY and CDR2 FYNNEI. This CDR3 has 13 amino acids. Trimming took off 7 bases at V and 8 bases at J, with 16 bases between the two ends. CDR3 amino acids: CASIGQGRGTQYF. The CDR3 nucleotides read TGTGCCAGCATAGGGCAGGGAAGGGGTACGCAGTATTTT. Full variable domain (outside the CDR3, taken from reference TRBV2 and TRBJ2-3): EPEVTQTPSHQVTQMGQEVILRCVPISNHLYFYWYRQILGQKVEFLVSFYNNEISEKSEIFDDQFSVERPDGSNFTLKIRSTKLEDSAMYFCASIGQGRGTQYFGPGTRLTVL.

The rearrangement uses TRBV27 and TRBJ1-1, with D possibly being TRBD1 (5 bases). Per germline, CDR1 MNHEY and CDR2 SMNVEV (reference sequence). CDR3 length: 14 amino acids. V lost 3 bases and J lost 5, with 13 bases in between. CDR3 residues: CASSFQGLVTEAFF. In nucleotides, the CDR3 is TGTGCCAGCAGTTTCCAGGGTCTGGTAACTGAAGCTTTCTTT.

The sample holds one count of this clone. V is TRBV7-9 and J is TRBJ2-7; 9 nucleotides match TRBD1. CDR1 and CDR2 (germline): SEHNR, FQNEAQ (reference sequence). Unmatched junction bases numbered 10, after V lost 4 bases and J lost 0 bases. CDR3 length: 17 amino acids. CDR3 amino acids: CASSSWGQGPSSYEQYF. The DNA of the CDR3 is TGTGCCAGCAGCTCTTGGGGACAGGGCCCTAGCTCCTACGAGCAGTACTTC.

This rearrangement joins TRBV11-2 to TRBJ1-1, with 7 bases matching TRBD1. This CDR3 spans 16 amino acids. Germline lookup yields CDR1 SGHAT and CDR2 FQNNGV. Germline trimming cut 5 bases from V and 4 bases from J; bases unmatched to any gene: 13. The CDR3 is CASSKTGTASSTEAFF. CDR3 DNA: TGTGCCAGCAGCAAGACCGGGACAGCAAGTAGCACTGAAGCTTTCTTT.

The chain links TRBV4-2 to TRBJ2-5; TRBD2 might be the D (6 bases). The V gene lost 0 bases and the J gene lost 7 bases, with 12 bases spanning the gap. Germline V gives CDR1 LGHNA, CDR2 YNFKEQ. The CDR3 is made up of 14 amino acids. The DNA of the CDR3 is TGTGCCAGCAGCCAAGATCTAATCGGGGGGACCCAGTACTTC. Translation gives CASSQDLIGGTQYF.

The chain couples TRBV28 to TRBJ1-1; weak D call: TRBD1 (5 bases). This CDR3 has 13 residues. Germline V CDR1 and CDR2: MDHEN, SYDVKM. Trimming pared 4 bases from V and 5 bases from J, leaving 11 bases between. CDR3 region: CASSYRGWTEAFF. In DNA form, the CDR3 reads TGTGCCAGCAGTTATAGGGGCTGGACTGAAGCTTTCTTT.

This clone has only one observation. This rearrangement joins TRBV21-1 to TRBJ2-3. TRBV21-1 is a known pseudogene. The CDR3 is 13 amino acids. CDR3 DNA sequence: TGTGCCAGCAGCAAAGAGGGTGGTTCTACGCAGTATTTT. It yields the protein CASSKEGGSTQYF.

CDR3 DNA: TGTGCCAGCAGCTTGCGGACAGCATCCTACGAGCAGTACTTC. Its protein product is CASSLRTASYEQYF. The chain employs TRBV5-8 and TRBJ2-7; TRBD1 might be the D (6 bases). The V end lost 1 base, the J end lost 1 base, and 9 bases lay between the germline ends. Germline loops: CDR1 SGHTS, CDR2 YDEGEE. CDR3 size: 14 residues.

This chain connects TRBV5-1 to TRBJ2-7; 7 bases line up with TRBD1. CDR3 length: 15 residues. CDR1 and CDR2 (germline): SGHRS, YFSETQ. V gave up 0 bases and J gave up 0 bases; unmatched junction bases: 3. CDR3 amino acids: CASSLVRDSSYEQYF. The CDR3 DNA sequence: TGCGCCAGCAGCTTGGTCCGGGACAGCTCCTACGAGCAGTACTTC. Supplemented by reference TRBV5-1 and TRBJ2-7, the full variable domain reads KAGVTQTPRYLIKTRGQQVTLSCSPISGHRSVSWYQQTPGQGLQFLFEYFSETQRNKGNFPGRFSGRQFSNSRSEMNVSTLELGDSALYLCASSLVRDSSYEQYFGPGTRLTVT.

J is TRBJ2-3 and V is TRBV5-1, with 12 bases lining up with TRBD2. This CDR3 has 16 amino acids. The germline CDR1 and CDR2 sequences are SGHRS and YFSETQ. V was clipped by 4 bases and J by 6 bases; unmatched bases: 9. Here the CDR3 DNA reads TGCGCCAGCAGCGGGAGACTAGCGGGAGCATCCGATACGCAGTATTTT. Translated: CASSGRLAGASDTQYF.

This chain uses TRBV5-1 with TRBJ2-2, with a possible D match to TRBD1 (6 bases). This CDR3 is 15 amino acids long. V lost 0 bases to trimming and J lost 5 bases, with 11 bases between them. From germline, CDR1 is SGHRS and CDR2 YFSETQ. The CDR3 bases are TGCGCCAGCAGCTTGGCACAGGGTAGTACCGGGGAGCTGTTTTTT. Its protein product is CASSLAQGSTGELFF.